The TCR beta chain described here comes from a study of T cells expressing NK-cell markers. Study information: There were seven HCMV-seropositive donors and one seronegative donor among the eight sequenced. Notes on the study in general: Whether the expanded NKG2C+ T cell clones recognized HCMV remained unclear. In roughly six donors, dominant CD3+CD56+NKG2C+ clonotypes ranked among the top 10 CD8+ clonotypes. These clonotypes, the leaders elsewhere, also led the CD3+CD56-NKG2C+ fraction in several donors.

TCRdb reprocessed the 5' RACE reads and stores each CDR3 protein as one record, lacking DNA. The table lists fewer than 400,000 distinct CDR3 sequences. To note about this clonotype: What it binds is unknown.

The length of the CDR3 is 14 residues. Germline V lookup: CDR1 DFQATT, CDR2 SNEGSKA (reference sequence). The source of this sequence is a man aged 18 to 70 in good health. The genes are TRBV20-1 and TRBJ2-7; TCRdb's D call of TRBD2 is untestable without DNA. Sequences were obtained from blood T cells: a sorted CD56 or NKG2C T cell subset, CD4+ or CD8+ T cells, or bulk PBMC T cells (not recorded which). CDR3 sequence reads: CSAVPDRASYEQYF.